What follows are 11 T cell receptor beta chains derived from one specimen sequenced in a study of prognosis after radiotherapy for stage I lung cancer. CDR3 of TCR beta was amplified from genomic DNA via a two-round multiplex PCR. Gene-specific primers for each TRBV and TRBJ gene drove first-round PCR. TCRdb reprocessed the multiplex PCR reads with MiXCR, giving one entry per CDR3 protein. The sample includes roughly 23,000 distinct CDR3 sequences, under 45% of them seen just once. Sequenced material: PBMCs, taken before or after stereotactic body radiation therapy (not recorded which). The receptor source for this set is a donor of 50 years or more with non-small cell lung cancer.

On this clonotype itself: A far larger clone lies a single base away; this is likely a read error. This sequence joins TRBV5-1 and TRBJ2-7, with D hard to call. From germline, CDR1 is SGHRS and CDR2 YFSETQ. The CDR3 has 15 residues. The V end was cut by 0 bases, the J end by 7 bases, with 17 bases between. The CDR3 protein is CASSLAVSSYNEQYF. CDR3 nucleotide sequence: TGCGCCAGCAGCTTGGCTGTTAGCTCCTACAATGAGCAGTACTTC.

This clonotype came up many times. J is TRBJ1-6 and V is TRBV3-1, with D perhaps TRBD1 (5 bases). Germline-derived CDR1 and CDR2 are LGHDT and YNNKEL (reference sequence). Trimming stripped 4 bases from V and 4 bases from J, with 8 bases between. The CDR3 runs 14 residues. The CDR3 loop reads CASSLTGYNSPLHF. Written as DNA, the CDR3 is TGTGCCAGCAGCCTCACAGGTTATAATTCACCCCTCCACTTT.

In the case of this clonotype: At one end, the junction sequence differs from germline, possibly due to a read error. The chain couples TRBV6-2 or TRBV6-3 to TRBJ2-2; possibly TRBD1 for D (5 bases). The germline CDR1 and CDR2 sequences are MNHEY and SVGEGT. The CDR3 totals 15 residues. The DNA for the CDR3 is TGTACCAGCAGTGAATCAGGGTCCCTAGCCGGGGAGCTGTTTTTT. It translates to CTSSESGSLAGELFF.

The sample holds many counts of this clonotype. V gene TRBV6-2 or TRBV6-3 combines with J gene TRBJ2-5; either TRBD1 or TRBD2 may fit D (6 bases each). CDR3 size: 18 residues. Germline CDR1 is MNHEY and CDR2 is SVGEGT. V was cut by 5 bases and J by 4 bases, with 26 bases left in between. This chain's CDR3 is CASSAWGRRGGRVETQYF. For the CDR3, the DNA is TGTGCCAGCAGTGCTTGGGGTAGGCGTGGGGGGCGAGTAGAGACCCAGTACTTC.

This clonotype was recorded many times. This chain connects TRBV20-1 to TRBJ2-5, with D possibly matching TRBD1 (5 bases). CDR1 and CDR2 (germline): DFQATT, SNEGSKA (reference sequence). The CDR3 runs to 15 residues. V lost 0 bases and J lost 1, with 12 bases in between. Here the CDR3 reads CSARDPNRLQETQYF. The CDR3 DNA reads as TGCAGTGCTAGAGATCCCAACAGGCTCCAAGAGACCCAGTACTTC.

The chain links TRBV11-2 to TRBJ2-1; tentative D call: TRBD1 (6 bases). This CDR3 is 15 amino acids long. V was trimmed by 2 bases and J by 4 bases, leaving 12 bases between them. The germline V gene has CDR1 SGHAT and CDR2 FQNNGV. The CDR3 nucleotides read TGTGCCAGCAGCTTAATAGGGGGTGCTTACAATGAGCAGTTCTTC. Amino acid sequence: CASSLIGGAYNEQFF.

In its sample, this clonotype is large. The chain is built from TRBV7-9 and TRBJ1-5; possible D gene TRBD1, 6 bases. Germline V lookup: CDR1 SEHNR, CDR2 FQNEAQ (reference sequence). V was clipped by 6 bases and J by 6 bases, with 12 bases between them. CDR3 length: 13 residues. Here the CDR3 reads CASSGGAGQPQHF. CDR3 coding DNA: TGTGCCAGCAGTGGGGGGGCGGGTCAGCCCCAGCATTTT.

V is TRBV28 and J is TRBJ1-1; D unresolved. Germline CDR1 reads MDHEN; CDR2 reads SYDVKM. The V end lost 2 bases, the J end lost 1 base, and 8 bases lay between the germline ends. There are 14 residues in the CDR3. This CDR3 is CASSLRNRNTEAFF. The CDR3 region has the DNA TGTGCCAGCAGTTTACGGAACAGGAACACTGAAGCTTTCTTT.

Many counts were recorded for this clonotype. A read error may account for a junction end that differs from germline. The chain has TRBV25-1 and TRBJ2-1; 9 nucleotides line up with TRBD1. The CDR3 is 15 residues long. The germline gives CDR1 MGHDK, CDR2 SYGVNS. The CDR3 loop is CASSDPGQGIPPVVF. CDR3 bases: TGTGCCAGCAGTGATCCGGGACAGGGTATTCCCCCAGTGGTCTTC.

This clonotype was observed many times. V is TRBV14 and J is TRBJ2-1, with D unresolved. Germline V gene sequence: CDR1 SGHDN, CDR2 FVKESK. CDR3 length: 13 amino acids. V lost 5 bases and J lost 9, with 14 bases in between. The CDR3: CASSDLNKREQFF. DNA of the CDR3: TGTGCCAGCAGCGACCTGAATAAGCGTGAGCAGTTCTTC.

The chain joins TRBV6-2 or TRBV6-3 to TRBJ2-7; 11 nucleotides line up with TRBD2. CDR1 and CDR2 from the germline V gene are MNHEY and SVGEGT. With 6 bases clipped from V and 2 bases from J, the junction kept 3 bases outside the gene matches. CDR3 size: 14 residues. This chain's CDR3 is CASRGTSGTYEQYF. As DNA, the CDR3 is TGTGCCAGCAGGGGGACTAGCGGTACCTACGAGCAGTACTTC.